These 31 T cell receptor beta chains share one sample of origin, sequenced in a study of blood T cell repertoires in COVID-19. TCRdb's copy holds only in-frame clones and misses some; the assay was immunoSEQ multiplex PCR. The sample records about 300,000 clones, 83% being singletons. Sequenced material: peripheral blood. The receptors here all came from a woman between 45 and 65 years old who had recovered from COVID-19.

CDR3 in DNA: TGTGCCAGCAGCCCCGACAGGGTTAATGGCTACACCTTC. It is translated as CASSPDRVNGYTF. The chain couples TRBV12-3 or TRBV12-4 to TRBJ1-2; 7 positions match TRBD1. The CDR3 runs to 13 residues. Losses at the gene ends were 6 bases for V and 6 bases for J; bases not matched to a gene: 7.

The sample holds one count of this clone. This chain links TRBV2 with TRBJ1-1; D might be TRBD1 (6 bases). Germline CDR1 is SNHLY and CDR2 is FYNNEI. V was pared by 8 bases and J by 4 bases, with 14 bases between. CDR3 size: 13 residues. The CDR3 sequence: CASGEQGITEAFF. The DNA of the CDR3 is TGTGCCAGCGGGGAACAGGGCATCACTGAAGCTTTCTTT.

This clone was seen more than once but under ten times. The V and J genes are TRBV5-4 and TRBJ2-5; 11 nucleotides align to TRBD2. V shed 2 bases, J shed 4 bases, and the junction held 7 bases outside the gene matches. This CDR3 comprises 16 residues. Looked up from germline, CDR1 is SGHNT and CDR2 is YYREEE (reference sequence). Here the CDR3 DNA reads TGTGCCAGCAGCTTTGGGACTAGCGGAGGGGTAGAGACCCAGTACTTC. Its protein product is CASSFGTSGGVETQYF. The full variable domain, completed using reference TRBV5-4 and TRBJ2-5, is ETGVTQSPTHLIKTRGQQVTLRCSSQSGHNTVSWYQQALGQGPQFIFQYYREEENGRGNFPPRFSGLQFPNYSSELNVNALELDDSALYLCASSFGTSGGVETQYFGPGTRLLVL.

V usage is TRBV29-1 and J usage is TRBJ2-3, with D hard to call. CDR3 size: 13 residues. Germline V gives CDR1 SQVTM, CDR2 ANQGSEA. The CDR3 region is CSIDSWATDTQYF. DNA of the CDR3: TGCAGTATCGATAGTTGGGCCACAGATACGCAGTATTTT.

The chain has TRBV30 and TRBJ2-5; 14 nucleotides match TRBD2. This CDR3 spans 16 amino acids. Germline assignment: CDR1 GTSNPN and CDR2 SVGIG (reference sequence). V was clipped by 1 base and J by 6 bases; unmatched bases: 7. The CDR3 sequence: CAWSGPGTSGGKTQYF. CDR3 nucleotide sequence: TGTGCCTGGAGTGGACCCGGGACTAGCGGGGGAAAGACCCAGTACTTC.

J is TRBJ1-2 and V is TRBV6-6, with a weak D call TRBD1 (5 bases). The germline V and J ends were trimmed by 4 bases and 7 bases, with 16 bases remaining between them. The CDR3 runs 14 residues. CDR1 and CDR2 (germline): MNHNY, SVGAGI (reference sequence). CDR3 bases: TGTGCCAGCAGTTCGGACGGGACTCCTGGTGGCTACACCTTC. Translated: CASSSDGTPGGYTF.

This chain connects TRBV19 to TRBJ1-2; D not certain. Germline V lookup: CDR1 LNHDA, CDR2 SQIVND (reference sequence). V was shortened by 7 bases and J by 2 bases, with 8 bases between the two germline ends. CDR3 length equals 12 residues. CDR3 sequence (DNA): TGTGCCAGTACGAGTGCAAACTATGGCTACACCTTC. Amino acids: CASTSANYGYTF.

This clone showed up just a few times. The gene calls are TRBV6-6 and TRBJ1-4, with D hard to call. The CDR3 length is 16 residues. Trimming cost V 2 bases and J 7 bases, with 17 bases left between them. Germline V gene data show CDR1 as MNHNY and CDR2 as SVGAGI (reference sequence). In DNA, the CDR3 is TGTGCCAGCAGTTACCGTGCCGGGCCCGGAGGTGAAAAACTGTTTTTT. Protein: CASSYRAGPGGEKLFF.

This clone has just one count. The CDR3 sequence is CASSLLAVNTGELFF. DNA of the CDR3: TGCGCCAGCAGCTTACTAGCGGTGAACACCGGGGAGCTGTTTTTT. The J gene is TRBJ2-2, the V gene TRBV5-1; 8 bases are shared with TRBD2. The J segment lost 1 base and the V segment lost 2 bases, leaving 1 base of the junction unmatched. The CDR3 length is 15 residues. CDR1 is SGHRS and CDR2 is YFSETQ in the germline V gene.

The chain couples TRBV5-4 to TRBJ2-7; 8 nucleotides agree with TRBD2. V gave up 4 bases and J gave up 4 bases; unmatched junction bases: 16. Germline V lookup: CDR1 SGHNT, CDR2 YYREEE (reference sequence). The CDR3 extends over 17 amino acids. CDR3 coding DNA: TGTGCCAGCAGCCCGGGGGGGCCTTTGGGGGGCAGGTACGAGCAGTACTTC. Residues: CASSPGGPLGGRYEQYF. Complete variable domain (other parts from reference TRBV5-4 and TRBJ2-7): ETGVTQSPTHLIKTRGQQVTLRCSSQSGHNTVSWYQQALGQGPQFIFQYYREEENGRGNFPPRFSGLQFPNYSSELNVNALELDDSALYLCASSPGGPLGGRYEQYFGPGTRLTVT.

The chain couples TRBV18 to TRBJ1-2, with TRBD1 identical over 10 bases. The CDR3 runs 15 residues. Germline V lookup: CDR1 KGHSH, CDR2 LQKENI. The V segment lost 3 bases and the J segment 5 bases; nucleotides outside the gene matches: 6. The CDR3 coding sequence is TGTGCCAGCTCACCTTCCCGGGACAGGGGTTATGGCTACACCTTC. Amino acid sequence: CASSPSRDRGYGYTF.

CDR3 sequence reads: CASSLNRENNSPLHF. The CDR3 region has the DNA TGTGCCAGCAGTTTAAACCGGGAAAATAATTCACCCCTCCACTTT. This chain connects TRBV27 to TRBJ1-6; the D is unclear. The V and J ends lost 2 bases and 5 bases respectively, with 10 bases between them. Germline loops: CDR1 MNHEY, CDR2 SMNVEV (reference sequence). The CDR3 runs 15 residues.

DNA for the CDR3: TGCGCCAGCAGCCAAGAGTACGCGGGAGGGTTCAGCTCCTACAATGAGCAGTTCTTC. Encoded protein: CASSQEYAGGFSSYNEQFF. The chain couples TRBV4-3 to TRBJ2-1; 9 bases are shared with TRBD2. CDR3 length equals 19 residues. Looked up from germline, CDR1 is LGHNA and CDR2 is YSLEER. The J segment lost 0 bases and the V segment lost 0 bases, leaving 9 bases of the junction unmatched.

The rearrangement joins TRBV4-3 to TRBJ1-2, with 7 bases aligning to TRBD1. This CDR3 has 16 amino acids. Looked up from germline, CDR1 is LGHNA and CDR2 is YSLEER. V gave up 5 bases and J gave up 1 base; unmatched junction bases: 10. CDR3 sequence: CASSLDRAPINYGYTF. CDR3 in DNA: TGCGCCAGCAGCTTAGACAGGGCGCCCATTAACTATGGCTACACCTTC.

The chain combines TRBV12-3 or TRBV12-4 with TRBJ2-7; D might be TRBD1 (6 bases). The length of the CDR3 is 11 residues. Trimming shortened V by 5 bases and J by 4 bases, and 6 bases separated the two germline ends. The CDR3 loop is CASSDRYEQYF. The CDR3 bases are TGTGCCAGCAGTGACAGGTACGAGCAGTACTTC.

Only one count was recorded for this clone. The rearrangement joins TRBV23-1 to TRBJ1-5; 8 bases fit TRBD1. TRBV23-1 is noted as an ORF with a role that remains uncertain. Trimming took 0 bases from V and 4 from J; bases not matched to a gene: 5. The CDR3 runs to 16 residues. The CDR3 loop is CASSQSRDRPNQPQHF. Here the CDR3 DNA reads TGCGCCAGCAGTCAATCCCGGGACAGGCCAAATCAGCCCCAGCATTTT.

The chain employs TRBV6-1 and TRBJ2-7; D unclear. This CDR3 is built from 14 residues. Germline values: CDR1 MNHNS, CDR2 SASEGT. The V gene lost 3 bases and the J gene lost 1 base, with 10 bases spanning the gap. This CDR3 is CASSEHYPSYEQYF. CDR3 DNA sequence: TGTGCCAGCAGTGAGCACTATCCTTCCTACGAGCAGTACTTC.

This chain joins TRBV6-5 and TRBJ1-2, with 7 positions matching TRBD1. The germline gives CDR1 MNHEY, CDR2 SVGAGI. V shed 10 bases and J 6 bases; nucleotides not matched to a gene: 17. The CDR3 has 15 amino acids. In DNA, the CDR3 is TGTGCCACCCCAGGGGGGCTACAGGGGAAGGATGGCTACACCTTC. It yields the protein CATPGGLQGKDGYTF.

This chain joins TRBV5-8 and TRBJ2-5; no clear D. CDR1 is SGHTS and CDR2 is YDEGEE in the germline V gene. V shed 4 bases and J shed 5 bases, with 12 bases lying between them. The length of the CDR3 is 13 residues. The CDR3 region has the DNA TGTGCCAGCAGCCTAACGCCGAGGGAGACCCAGTACTTC. It translates to CASSLTPRETQYF.

The chain has TRBV10-3 and TRBJ1-3; 7 bases line up with TRBD1. The CDR3 is 14 residues long. V trimming: 4 bases; J trimming: 4 bases; junction bases outside the gene matches: 4. In germline, CDR1 is ENHRY, CDR2 SYGVKD. CDR3 coding DNA: TGTGCCATCAGTGTGGACAGGAGGGGAAACACCATATATTTT. It yields the protein CAISVDRRGNTIYF.

The chain combines TRBV9 with TRBJ2-5; the match to TRBD1 covers 8 bases. Germline V CDR1 and CDR2: SGDLS, YYNGEE. Unmatched junction bases numbered 7, after V lost 3 bases and J lost 6 bases. This CDR3 comprises 14 residues. The CDR3 coding sequence is TGTGCCAGCAGCGATTCTCAGGGGGCAAAGACCCAGTACTTC. Translating it yields CASSDSQGAKTQYF.

This chain uses TRBV29-1 with TRBJ2-7; TRBD2 might be the D (5 bases). Trimming cost V 4 bases and J 3 bases, with 10 bases left between them. This CDR3 has 12 amino acids. Per the germline V gene, CDR1 is SQVTM and CDR2 is ANQGSEA. CDR3 residues: CSVAGIYYEQYF. CDR3 sequence (DNA): TGCAGCGTTGCGGGGATCTACTACGAGCAGTACTTC.

V is TRBV30 and J is TRBJ1-5; 7 positions match TRBD1. After removal of 7 bases from V and 2 bases from J, the junction contained 8 bases not matched to a gene. The CDR3 consists of 14 residues. Germline CDR1 GTSNPN, CDR2 SVGIG (reference sequence). The CDR3 region has the DNA TGTGCCTACGAGACAGGGCGCGGCAATCAGCCCCAGCATTTT. Translation: CAYETGRGNQPQHF.

The chain combines TRBV5-6 with TRBJ2-1, with D possibly TRBD2 on 6 matching bases. The CDR3 covers 12 residues. V was cut by 2 bases and J by 10 bases, with 10 bases left in between. Per the germline V gene, CDR1 is SGHDT and CDR2 is YYEEEE. CDR3 in amino acids: CASSFGGTEQFF. The CDR3 DNA follows: TGTGCCAGCAGCTTCGGCGGGACCGAGCAGTTCTTC.

The chain joins TRBV7-9 to TRBJ1-5, with 7 nucleotides matching TRBD1. CDR3 size: 14 residues. Germline V gene sequence: CDR1 SEHNR, CDR2 FQNEAQ (reference sequence). Losses at the gene ends were 6 bases for V and 3 bases for J; bases not matched to a gene: 5. The CDR3 nucleotides are TGTGCCAGCAGTCCAGGGGGGAACAATCAGCCCCAGCATTTT. Translation: CASSPGGNNQPQHF.

This chain connects TRBV4-1 to TRBJ1-2; D not certain. The V end lost 0 bases, the J end lost 2 bases, and 13 bases lay between the germline ends. CDR1 and CDR2 from the germline V gene are MGHRA and YSYEKL. CDR3 length: 16 residues. Here the CDR3 reads CASSQDRRQGNYGYTF. Here the CDR3 DNA reads TGCGCCAGCAGCCAAGATCGCCGACAAGGAAACTATGGCTACACCTTC.

The genes are TRBV5-1 and TRBJ1-1; D may be TRBD1 (6 bases). Germline V gene lookup returns CDR1 SGHRS and CDR2 YFSETQ. This CDR3 is 14 amino acids long. V was shortened by 3 bases and J by 0 bases, with 9 bases between the two germline ends. DNA for the CDR3: TGCGCCAGCAGCTCTACAGGGTTGAACACTGAAGCTTTCTTT. As protein: CASSSTGLNTEAFF.

The chain has TRBV7-3 and TRBJ2-1, with TRBD2 matching over 11 bases. The ends lost 5 bases at V and 5 bases at J; junction bases unmatched: 5. The germline V gene has CDR1 SGHTA and CDR2 FQGTGA. This CDR3 is 15 amino acids long. The CDR3 nucleotides read TGTGCCAGCAGCATACTAGCGGGGGTCCACAATGAGCAGTTCTTC. Amino acid sequence: CASSILAGVHNEQFF.

The chain uses TRBV6-5 and TRBJ2-7, with D possibly matching TRBD2 (6 bases). Germline CDR1 is MNHEY and CDR2 is SVGAGI. Trimming left V 7 bases short and J 3 bases short, with 13 bases between. This CDR3 has 13 amino acids. The CDR3 nucleotides are TGTGCCAGCACAAAGACTAGTAACTACGAGCAGTACTTC. Its translation: CASTKTSNYEQYF.

Turning to this clone: Other DNA sequences in this specimen translate into the identical CDR3. The CDR3 DNA is TGTGCCTGGAGTGTTCGAGGTGGACAGCCCCAGCATTTT. This codes for CAWSVRGGQPQHF. The chain joins TRBV30 to TRBJ1-5, with unresolved D. This CDR3 spans 13 amino acids. V lost 0 bases and J 7 bases, leaving 10 bases between the germline ends. Germline V CDR1 and CDR2: GTSNPN, SVGIG (reference sequence).

CDR3 loop: CASSPPPWQGETGANVLTF. CDR3 coding DNA: TGTGCCAGCAGCCCTCCCCCCTGGCAAGGAGAGACTGGGGCCAACGTCCTGACTTTC. This chain uses TRBV11-2 with TRBJ2-6; D remains ambiguous. The CDR3 has 19 amino acids. CDR1 is SGHAT, CDR2 FQNNGV, per germline. Trimming took off 5 bases at V and 2 bases at J, with 22 bases between the two ends. Full variable domain (remainder filled in from reference TRBV11-2 and TRBJ2-6): EAGVAQSPRYKIIEKRQSVAFWCNPISGHATLYWYQQILGQGPKLLIQFQNNGVVDDSQLPKDRFSAERLKGVDSTLKIQPAKLEDSAVYLCASSPPPWQGETGANVLTFGAGSRLTVL.